This TCR beta chain appears in the sequencing data of a study of CD8 T cells in ankylosing spondylitis. Study-wide results and limits: Characteristic, it appeared, of ankylosing spondylitis blood was a TCR beta motif of eight highly homologous variants.

CDR1 and CDR2 (germline): MDHEN, SYDVKM. This CDR3 spans 13 amino acids. Trimming left V 8 bases short and J 2 bases short, with 13 bases between. At least ten counts were recorded for this clonotype. Its cognate antigen is unknown. Quantitative 5'-RACE with molecular barcodes was used to make the TCR beta libraries. TCRdb itself ran the 5' RACE reads through MiXCR, one entry per CDR3 protein. The top ten hold about a sixth of the sample, which has roughly 370,000 distinct CDR3 sequences, around 20% seen once. Sequenced sample: blood, either unsorted or a sorted T cell fraction (not recorded which). The clonotype was recovered from a male donor with ankylosing spondylitis. The chain joins TRBV28 to TRBJ2-7; no definite D call. In DNA, the CDR3 is TGTGCCAGCGGAAATAGCCAAACCTACGAGCAGTACTTC. Translated: CASGNSQTYEQYF.